This T cell receptor beta chain was profiled in a study of blood T cell repertoires in COVID-19. With 6 bases removed from V and 3 bases from J, the gap between germline ends came to 9 bases. This CDR3 has 11 amino acids. The germline gives CDR1 DFQATT, CDR2 SNEGSKA (reference sequence). Data came from immunoSEQ multiplex PCR; TCRdb stores just in-frame clones and leaves some out. Of 90,000 to 150,000 clones listed, 80% to 90% are singletons. The receptor comes from a woman aged 45-60 years with active or convalescent COVID-19. The chain employs TRBV20-1 and TRBJ2-7; D may be TRBD1 (5 bases). Sequenced material: peripheral blood. The CDR3 here is CSAQGLYEQYF. The CDR3, as DNA: TGCAGTGCGCAGGGTCTCTACGAGCAGTACTTC.